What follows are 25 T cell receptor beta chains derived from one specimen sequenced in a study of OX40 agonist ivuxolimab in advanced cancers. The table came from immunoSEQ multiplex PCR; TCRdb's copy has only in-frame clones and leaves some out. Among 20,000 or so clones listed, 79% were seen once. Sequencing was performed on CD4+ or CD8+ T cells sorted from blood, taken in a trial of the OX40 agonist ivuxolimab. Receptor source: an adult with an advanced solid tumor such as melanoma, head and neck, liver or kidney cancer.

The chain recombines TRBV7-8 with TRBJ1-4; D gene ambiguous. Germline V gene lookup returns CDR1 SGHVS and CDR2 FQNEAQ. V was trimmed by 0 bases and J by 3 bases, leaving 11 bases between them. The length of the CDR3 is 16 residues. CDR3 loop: CASSLAPTLPNEKLFF. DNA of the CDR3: TGTGCCAGCAGCTTAGCACCCACCTTGCCTAATGAAAAACTGTTTTTT.

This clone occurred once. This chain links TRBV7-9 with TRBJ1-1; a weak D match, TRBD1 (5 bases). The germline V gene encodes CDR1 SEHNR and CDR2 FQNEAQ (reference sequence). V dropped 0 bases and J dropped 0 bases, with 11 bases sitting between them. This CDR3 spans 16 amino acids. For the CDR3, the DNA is TGTGCCAGCAGCTTAGCGAGGGGAGGACTGAACACTGAAGCTTTCTTT. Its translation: CASSLARGGLNTEAFF.

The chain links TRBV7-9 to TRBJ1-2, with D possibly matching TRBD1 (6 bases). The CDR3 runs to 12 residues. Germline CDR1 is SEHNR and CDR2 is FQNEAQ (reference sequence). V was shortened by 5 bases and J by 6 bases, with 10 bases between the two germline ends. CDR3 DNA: TGTGCCAGCAGCCGGGGGGCAGATGGCTACACCTTC. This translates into CASSRGADGYTF.

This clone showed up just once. The CDR3 loop is CASSQEGQGGYEQYF. The CDR3 DNA sequence: TGCGCCAGCAGCCAAGAGGGCCAGGGTGGGTACGAGCAGTACTTC. The chain recombines TRBV4-3 with TRBJ2-7; D may be TRBD1 (5 bases). Germline CDR1 and CDR2: LGHNA and YSLEER. The CDR3 totals 15 residues. Between the trimmed V and J ends, which lost 0 bases and 4 bases, there was a span of 13 bases.

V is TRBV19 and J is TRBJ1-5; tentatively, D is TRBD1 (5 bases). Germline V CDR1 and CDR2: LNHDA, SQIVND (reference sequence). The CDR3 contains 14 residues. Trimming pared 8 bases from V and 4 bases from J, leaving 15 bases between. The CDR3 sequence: CASSLGTANQPQHF. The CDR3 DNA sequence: TGTGCCAGTTCCTTAGGGACCGCAAATCAGCCCCAGCATTTT.

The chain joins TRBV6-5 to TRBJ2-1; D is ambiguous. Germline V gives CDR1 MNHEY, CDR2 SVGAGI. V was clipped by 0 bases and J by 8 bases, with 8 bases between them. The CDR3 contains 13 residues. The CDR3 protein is CASSYSLWDEQFF. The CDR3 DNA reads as TGTGCCAGCAGTTACTCGCTGTGGGATGAGCAGTTCTTC.

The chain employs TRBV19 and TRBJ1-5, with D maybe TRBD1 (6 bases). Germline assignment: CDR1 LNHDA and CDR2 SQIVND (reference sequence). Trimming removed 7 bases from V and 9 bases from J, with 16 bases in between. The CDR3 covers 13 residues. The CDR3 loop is CASTDNGGRPQHF. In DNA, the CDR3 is TGTGCCAGTACCGATAACGGGGGCCGGCCCCAGCATTTT.

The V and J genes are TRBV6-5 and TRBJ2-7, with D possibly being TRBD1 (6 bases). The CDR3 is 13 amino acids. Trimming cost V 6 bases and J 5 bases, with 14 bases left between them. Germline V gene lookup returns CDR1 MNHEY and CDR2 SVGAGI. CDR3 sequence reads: CASSRTVPDEQYF. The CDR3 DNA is TGTGCCAGCAGCAGGACAGTTCCTGACGAGCAGTACTTC.

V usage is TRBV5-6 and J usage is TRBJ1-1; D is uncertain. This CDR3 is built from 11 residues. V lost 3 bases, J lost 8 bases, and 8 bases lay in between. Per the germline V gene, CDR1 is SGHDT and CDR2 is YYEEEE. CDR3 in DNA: TGTGCCAGCAGCTCGCGAATAGAAGCTTTCTTT. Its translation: CASSSRIEAFF.

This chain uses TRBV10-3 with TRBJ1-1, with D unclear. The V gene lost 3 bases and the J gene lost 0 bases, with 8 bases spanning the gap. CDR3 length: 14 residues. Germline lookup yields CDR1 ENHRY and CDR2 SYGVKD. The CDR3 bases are TGTGCCATCAGTGATATCCGTTTGAACACTGAAGCTTTCTTT. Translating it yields CAISDIRLNTEAFF.

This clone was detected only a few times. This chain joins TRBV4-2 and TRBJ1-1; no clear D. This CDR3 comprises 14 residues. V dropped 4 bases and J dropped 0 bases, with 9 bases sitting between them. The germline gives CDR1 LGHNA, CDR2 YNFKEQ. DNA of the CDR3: TGTGCCAGCAGCCTACCGGGGATGAACACTGAAGCTTTCTTT. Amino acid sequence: CASSLPGMNTEAFF.

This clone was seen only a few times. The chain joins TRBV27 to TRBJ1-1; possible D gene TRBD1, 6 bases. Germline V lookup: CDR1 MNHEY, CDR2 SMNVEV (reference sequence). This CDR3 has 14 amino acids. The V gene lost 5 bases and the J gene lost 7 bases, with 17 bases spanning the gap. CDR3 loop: CASSGHREKGEAFF. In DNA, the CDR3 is TGTGCCAGCAGTGGACACAGGGAGAAGGGTGAAGCTTTCTTT.

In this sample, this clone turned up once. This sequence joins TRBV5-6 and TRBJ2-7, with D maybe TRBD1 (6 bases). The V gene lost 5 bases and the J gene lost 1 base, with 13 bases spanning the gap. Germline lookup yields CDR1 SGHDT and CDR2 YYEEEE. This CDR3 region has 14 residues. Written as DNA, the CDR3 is TGTGCCAGCAGTTTCCGACAGGATTCCTACGAGCAGTACTTC. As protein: CASSFRQDSYEQYF.

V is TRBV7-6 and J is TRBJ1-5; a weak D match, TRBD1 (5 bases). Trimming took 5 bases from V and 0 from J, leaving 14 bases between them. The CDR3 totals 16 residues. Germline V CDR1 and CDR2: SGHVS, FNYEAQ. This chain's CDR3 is CASSPYWDGSNQPQHF. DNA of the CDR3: TGTGCCAGCAGCCCCTATTGGGACGGTAGCAATCAGCCCCAGCATTTT. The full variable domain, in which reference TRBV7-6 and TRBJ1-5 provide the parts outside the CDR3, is GAGVSQSPRYKVTKRGQDVALRCDPISGHVSLYWYRQALGQGPEFLTYFNYEAQQDKSGLPNDRFSAERPEGSISTLTIQRTEQRDSAMYRCASSPYWDGSNQPQHFGDGTRLSIL.

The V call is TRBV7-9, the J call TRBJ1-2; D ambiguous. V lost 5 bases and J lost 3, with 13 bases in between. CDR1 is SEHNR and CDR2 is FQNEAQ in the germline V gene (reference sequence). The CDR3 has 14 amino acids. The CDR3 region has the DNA TGTGCCAGCAGCCCCGGCCTAAGGGACTATGGCTACACCTTC. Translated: CASSPGLRDYGYTF.

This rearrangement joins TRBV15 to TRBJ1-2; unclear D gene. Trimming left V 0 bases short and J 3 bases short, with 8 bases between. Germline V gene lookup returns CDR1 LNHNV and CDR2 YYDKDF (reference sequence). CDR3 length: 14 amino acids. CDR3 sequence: CATSREGQDYGYTF. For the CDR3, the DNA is TGTGCCACCAGCAGAGAAGGGCAGGACTATGGCTACACCTTC.

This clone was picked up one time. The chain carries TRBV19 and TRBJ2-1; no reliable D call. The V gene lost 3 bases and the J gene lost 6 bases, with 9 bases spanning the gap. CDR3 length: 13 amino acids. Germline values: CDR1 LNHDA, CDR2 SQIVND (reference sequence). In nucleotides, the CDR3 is TGTGCCAGTAGTATCGTGTCGGGCAATGAGCAGTTCTTC. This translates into CASSIVSGNEQFF.

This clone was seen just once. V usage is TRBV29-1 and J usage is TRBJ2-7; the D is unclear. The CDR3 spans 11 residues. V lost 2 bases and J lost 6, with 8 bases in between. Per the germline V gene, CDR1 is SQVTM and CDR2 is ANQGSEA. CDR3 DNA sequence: TGCAGCGTTGAATGGCTGGGCGAGCAGTACTTC. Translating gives CSVEWLGEQYF.

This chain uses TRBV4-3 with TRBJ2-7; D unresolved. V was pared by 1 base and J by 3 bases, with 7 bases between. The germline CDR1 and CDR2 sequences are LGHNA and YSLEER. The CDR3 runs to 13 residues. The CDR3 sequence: CASSQGVGYEQYF. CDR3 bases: TGCGCCAGCAGCCAAGGAGTAGGCTACGAGCAGTACTTC.

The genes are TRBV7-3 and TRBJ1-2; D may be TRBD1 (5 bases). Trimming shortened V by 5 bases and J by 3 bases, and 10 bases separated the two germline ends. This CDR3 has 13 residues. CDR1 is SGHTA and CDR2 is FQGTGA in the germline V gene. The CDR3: CASSQLGDYGYTF. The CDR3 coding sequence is TGTGCCAGCAGCCAGCTAGGGGACTATGGCTACACCTTC.

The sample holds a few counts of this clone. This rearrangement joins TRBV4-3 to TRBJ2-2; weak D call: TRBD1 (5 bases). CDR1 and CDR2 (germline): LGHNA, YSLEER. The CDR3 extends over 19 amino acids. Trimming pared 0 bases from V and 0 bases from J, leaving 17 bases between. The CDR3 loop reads CASSQEGPGNYANTGELFF. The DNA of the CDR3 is TGCGCCAGCAGCCAAGAGGGGCCAGGGAACTACGCGAACACCGGGGAGCTGTTTTTT.

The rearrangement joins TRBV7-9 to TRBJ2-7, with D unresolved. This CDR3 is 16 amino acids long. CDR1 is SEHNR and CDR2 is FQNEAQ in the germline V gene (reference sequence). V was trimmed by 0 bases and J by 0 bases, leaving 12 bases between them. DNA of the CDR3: TGTGCCAGCAGCTTAGCCCTAAACCCCAGCTCCTACGAGCAGTACTTC. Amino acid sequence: CASSLALNPSSYEQYF.

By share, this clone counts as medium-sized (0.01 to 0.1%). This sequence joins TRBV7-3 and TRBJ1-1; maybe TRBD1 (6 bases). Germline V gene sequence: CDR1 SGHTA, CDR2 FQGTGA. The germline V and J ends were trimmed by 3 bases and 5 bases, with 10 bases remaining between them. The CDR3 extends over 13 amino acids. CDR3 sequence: CASSFFDRTEAFF. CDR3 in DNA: TGTGCCAGCAGCTTTTTTGACAGGACTGAAGCTTTCTTT.

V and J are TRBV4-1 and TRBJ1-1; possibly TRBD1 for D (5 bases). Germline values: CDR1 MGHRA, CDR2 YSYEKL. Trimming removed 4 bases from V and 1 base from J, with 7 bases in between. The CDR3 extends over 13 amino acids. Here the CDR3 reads CASSPGQNTEAFF. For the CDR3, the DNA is TGCGCCAGCAGCCCAGGACAGAACACTGAAGCTTTCTTT.

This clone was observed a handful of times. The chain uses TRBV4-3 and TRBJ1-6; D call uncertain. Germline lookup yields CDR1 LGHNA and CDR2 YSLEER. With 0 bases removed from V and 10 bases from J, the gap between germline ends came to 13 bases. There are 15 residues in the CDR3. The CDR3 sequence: CASSQDLRERSPLHF. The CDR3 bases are TGCGCCAGCAGCCAAGATCTTCGGGAACGCTCACCCCTCCACTTT.